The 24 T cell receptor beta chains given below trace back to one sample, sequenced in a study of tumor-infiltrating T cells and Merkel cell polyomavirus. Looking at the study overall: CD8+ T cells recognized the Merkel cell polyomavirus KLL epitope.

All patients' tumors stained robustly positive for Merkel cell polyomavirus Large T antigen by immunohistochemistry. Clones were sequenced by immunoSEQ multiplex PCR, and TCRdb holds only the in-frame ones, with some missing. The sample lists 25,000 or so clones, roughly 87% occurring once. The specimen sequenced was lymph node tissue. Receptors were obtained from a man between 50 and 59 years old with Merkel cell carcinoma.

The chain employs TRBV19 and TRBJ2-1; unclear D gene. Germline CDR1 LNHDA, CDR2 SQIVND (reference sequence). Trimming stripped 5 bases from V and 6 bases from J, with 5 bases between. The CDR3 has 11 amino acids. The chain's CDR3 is CASSRANEQFF. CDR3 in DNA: TGTGCCAGTAGTCGCGCCAATGAGCAGTTCTTC.

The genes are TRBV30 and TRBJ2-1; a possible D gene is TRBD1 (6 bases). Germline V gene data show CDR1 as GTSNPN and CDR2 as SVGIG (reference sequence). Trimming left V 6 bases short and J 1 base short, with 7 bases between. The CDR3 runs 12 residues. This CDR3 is CACGQSYNEQFF. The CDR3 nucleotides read TGTGCCTGCGGACAGTCCTACAATGAGCAGTTCTTC.

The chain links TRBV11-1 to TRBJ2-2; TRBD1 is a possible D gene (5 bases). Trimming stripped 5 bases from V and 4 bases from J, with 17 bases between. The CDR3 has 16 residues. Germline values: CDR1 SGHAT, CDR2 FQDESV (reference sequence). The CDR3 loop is CASSPQRDRPTGELFF. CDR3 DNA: TGTGCCAGCAGCCCCCAGCGTGACAGACCCACCGGGGAGCTGTTTTTT.

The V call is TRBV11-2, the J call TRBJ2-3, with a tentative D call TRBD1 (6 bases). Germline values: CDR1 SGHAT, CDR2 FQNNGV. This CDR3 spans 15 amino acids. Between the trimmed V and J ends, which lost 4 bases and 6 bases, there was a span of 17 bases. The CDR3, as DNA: TGTGCCAGCAGCTCCTTCCCTCGACAGGAGGATACGCAGTATTTT. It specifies CASSSFPRQEDTQYF.

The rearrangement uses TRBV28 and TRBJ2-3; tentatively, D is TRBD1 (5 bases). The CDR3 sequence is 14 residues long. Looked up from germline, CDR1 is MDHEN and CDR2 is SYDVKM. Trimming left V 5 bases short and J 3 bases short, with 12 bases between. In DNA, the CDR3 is TGTGCCAGCAGTAGCAGGGTTTGGACAGATACGCAGTATTTT. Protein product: CASSSRVWTDTQYF.

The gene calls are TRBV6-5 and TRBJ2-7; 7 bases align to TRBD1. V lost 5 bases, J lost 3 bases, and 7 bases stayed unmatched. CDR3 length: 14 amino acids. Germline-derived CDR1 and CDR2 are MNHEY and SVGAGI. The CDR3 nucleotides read TGTGCCAGCAGTAAAAACAGGGGAATCTACGAGCAGTACTTC. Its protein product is CASSKNRGIYEQYF.

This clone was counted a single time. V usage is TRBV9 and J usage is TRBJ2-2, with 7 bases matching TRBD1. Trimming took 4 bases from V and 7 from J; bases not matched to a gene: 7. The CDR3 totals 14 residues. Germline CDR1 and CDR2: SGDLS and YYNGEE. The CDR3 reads CASSPDRVGGELFF. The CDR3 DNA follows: TGTGCCAGCAGCCCTGACAGGGTTGGCGGGGAGCTGTTTTTT. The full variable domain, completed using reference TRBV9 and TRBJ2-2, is DSGVTQTPKHLITATGQRVTLRCSPRSGDLSVYWYQQSLDQGLQFLIQYYNGEERAKGNILERFSAQQFPDLHSELNLSSLELGDSALYFCASSPDRVGGELFFGEGSRLTVL.

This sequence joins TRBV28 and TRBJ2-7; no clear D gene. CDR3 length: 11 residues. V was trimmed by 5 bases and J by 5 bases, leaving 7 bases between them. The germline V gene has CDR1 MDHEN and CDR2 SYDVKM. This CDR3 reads CASSLRDEQYF. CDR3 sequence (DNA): TGTGCCAGCAGTCTACGGGACGAGCAGTACTTC.

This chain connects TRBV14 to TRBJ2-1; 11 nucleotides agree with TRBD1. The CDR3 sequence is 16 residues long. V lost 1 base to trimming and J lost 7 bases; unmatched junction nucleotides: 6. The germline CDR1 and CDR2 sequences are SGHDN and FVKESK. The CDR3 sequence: CASSQVGQGVRNEQFF. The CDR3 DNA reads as TGTGCCAGCAGCCAAGTGGGACAGGGGGTAAGGAATGAGCAGTTCTTC.

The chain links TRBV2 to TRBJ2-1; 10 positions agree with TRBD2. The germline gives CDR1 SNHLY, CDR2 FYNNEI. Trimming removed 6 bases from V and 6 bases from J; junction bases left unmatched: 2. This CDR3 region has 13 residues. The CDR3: CASSPSGSNEQFF. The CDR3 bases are TGTGCCAGCAGCCCTAGCGGGAGCAATGAGCAGTTCTTC.

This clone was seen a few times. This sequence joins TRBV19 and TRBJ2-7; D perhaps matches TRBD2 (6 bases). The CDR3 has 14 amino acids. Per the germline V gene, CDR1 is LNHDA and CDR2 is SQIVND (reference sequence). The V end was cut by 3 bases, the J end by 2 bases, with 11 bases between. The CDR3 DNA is TGTGCCAGTAGTATCGGGACGGGAGCCTACGAGCAGTACTTC. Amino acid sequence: CASSIGTGAYEQYF.

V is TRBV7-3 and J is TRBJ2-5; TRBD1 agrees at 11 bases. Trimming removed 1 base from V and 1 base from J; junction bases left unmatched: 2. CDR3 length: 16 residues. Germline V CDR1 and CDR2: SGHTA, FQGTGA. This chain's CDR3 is CASSLSGTGGQETQYF. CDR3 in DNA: TGTGCCAGCAGCTTAAGCGGGACAGGGGGCCAAGAGACCCAGTACTTC.

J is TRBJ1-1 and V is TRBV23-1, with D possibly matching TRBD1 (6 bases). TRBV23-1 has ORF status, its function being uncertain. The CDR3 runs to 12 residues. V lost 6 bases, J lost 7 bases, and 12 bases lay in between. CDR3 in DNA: TGCGCCAGCAGCCATCAGGACAGTGAAGCTTTCTTT. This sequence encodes CASSHQDSEAFF.

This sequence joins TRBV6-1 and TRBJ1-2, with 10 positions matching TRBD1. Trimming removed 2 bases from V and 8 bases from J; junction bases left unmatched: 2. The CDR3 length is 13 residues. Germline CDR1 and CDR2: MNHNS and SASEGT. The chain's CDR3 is CASSERDRGGYTF. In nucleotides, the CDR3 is TGTGCCAGCAGTGAAAGGGACAGGGGAGGCTACACCTTC.

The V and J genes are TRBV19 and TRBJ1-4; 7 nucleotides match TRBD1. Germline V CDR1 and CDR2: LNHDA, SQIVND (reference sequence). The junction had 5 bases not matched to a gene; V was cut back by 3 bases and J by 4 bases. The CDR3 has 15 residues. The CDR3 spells CASSMKGQFNEKLFF. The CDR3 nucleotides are TGTGCCAGTAGTATGAAGGGACAGTTTAATGAAAAACTGTTTTTT.

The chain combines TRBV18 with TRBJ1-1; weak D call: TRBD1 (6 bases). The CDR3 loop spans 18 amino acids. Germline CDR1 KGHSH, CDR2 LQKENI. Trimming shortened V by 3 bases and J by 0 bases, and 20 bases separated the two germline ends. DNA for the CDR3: TGTGCCAGCTCACCCATCGCCTTTGGGGGGGACATGAACACTGAAGCTTTCTTT. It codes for CASSPIAFGGDMNTEAFF.

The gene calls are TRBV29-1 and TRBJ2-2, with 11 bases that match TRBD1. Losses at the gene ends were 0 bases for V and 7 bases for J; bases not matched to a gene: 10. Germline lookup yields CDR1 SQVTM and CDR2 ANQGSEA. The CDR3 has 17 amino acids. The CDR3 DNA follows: TGCAGCGTTGAAGATGAAGGACAGGGGGCGTTCGGCGGGGAGCTGTTTTTT. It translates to CSVEDEGQGAFGGELFF.

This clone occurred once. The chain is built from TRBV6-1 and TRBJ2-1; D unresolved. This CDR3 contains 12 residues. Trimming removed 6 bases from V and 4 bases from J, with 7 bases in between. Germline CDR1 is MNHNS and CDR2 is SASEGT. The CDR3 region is CASSYSYNEQFF. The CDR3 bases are TGTGCCAGCAGCTACAGTTACAATGAGCAGTTCTTC.

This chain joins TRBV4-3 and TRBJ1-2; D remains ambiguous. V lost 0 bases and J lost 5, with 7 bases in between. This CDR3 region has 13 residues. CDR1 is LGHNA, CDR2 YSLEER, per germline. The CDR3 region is CASSQEGRYGYTF. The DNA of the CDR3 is TGCGCCAGCAGCCAAGAGGGCAGATATGGCTACACCTTC.

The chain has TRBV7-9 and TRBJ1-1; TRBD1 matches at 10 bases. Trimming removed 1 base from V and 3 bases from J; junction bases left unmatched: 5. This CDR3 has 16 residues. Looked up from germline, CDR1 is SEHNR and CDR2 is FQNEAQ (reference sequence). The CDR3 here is CASSLGDRGPDTEAFF. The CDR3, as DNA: TGTGCCAGCAGCTTAGGTGACAGGGGGCCGGACACTGAAGCTTTCTTT.

The CDR3 loop is CASSQEGLAGADTQYF. The CDR3 nucleotides are TGCGCCAGCAGCCAAGAGGGACTAGCGGGAGCAGATACGCAGTATTTT. The chain recombines TRBV4-1 with TRBJ2-3; 14 nucleotides agree with TRBD2. Germline values: CDR1 MGHRA, CDR2 YSYEKL. Unmatched junction bases numbered 0, after V lost 0 bases and J lost 4 bases. The CDR3 spans 16 residues.

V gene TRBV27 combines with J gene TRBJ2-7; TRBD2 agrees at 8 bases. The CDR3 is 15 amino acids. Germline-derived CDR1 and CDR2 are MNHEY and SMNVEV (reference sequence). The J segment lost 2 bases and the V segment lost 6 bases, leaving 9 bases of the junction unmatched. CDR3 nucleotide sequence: TGTGCCAGCAGCCCCCTCATCGGGAGGGCCTACGAGCAGTACTTC. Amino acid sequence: CASSPLIGRAYEQYF.

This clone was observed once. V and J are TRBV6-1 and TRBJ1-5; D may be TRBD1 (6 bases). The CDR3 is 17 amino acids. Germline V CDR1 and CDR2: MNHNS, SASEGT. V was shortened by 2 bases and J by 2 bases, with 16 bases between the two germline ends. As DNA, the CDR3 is TGTGCCAGCAGTGAAATAAAGGGGGTTTCCGGCAATCAGCCCCAGCATTTT. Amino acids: CASSEIKGVSGNQPQHF.

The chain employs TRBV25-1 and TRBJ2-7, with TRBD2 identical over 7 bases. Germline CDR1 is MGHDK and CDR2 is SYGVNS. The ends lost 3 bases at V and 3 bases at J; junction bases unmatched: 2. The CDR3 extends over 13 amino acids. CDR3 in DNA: TGTGCCAGCAGTGAGGGCGGGGGCTACGAGCAGTACTTC. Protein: CASSEGGGYEQYF.